This TCR beta chain was obtained from a study of blood T cell repertoires in COVID-19 (dated by TCRdb to between 2020 and 2021). Background for the entire study: Samples covering the acute and convalescent phases of COVID-19 were provided by collaborators in the United States, Italy and Spain. The dataset comprised deeply sampled blood TCRbeta repertoires from subjects exposed to, actively infected with, or recovered from COVID-19. A freely available public database, intended as a resource for researchers studying the immune response to SARS-CoV-2, is where the repertoires were released. Where available, HLA class I and class II types were obtained from metadata supplied by the sample provider rather than from assay-based typing. A de-identified subject ID, COVID-19 status, age in years and sex were almost always included in the sample metadata. The samples were drawn from the first 160 participants of the ongoing ImmuneRACE study and from under 1,500 subjects provided by 6 global collaborators. The material from the prospective study consisted of cDNA or gDNA derived from T cells, B-cell-depleted T cells, or PBMCs. The study at large found these results: Clinical and demographic metadata were provided uncurated, with the amount varying by source and participant.

Whole blood was collected in K2EDTA tubes by collaborating institutions according to the institutions' own protocols. For TCRbeta analysis, collaborator samples were shipped as frozen whole blood, as isolated PBMCs, or as DNA extracted from either sample type. TCRbeta CDR3 regions were amplified from genomic DNA using the immunoSEQ Assay, a bias-controlled multiplex PCR. The authors' analysis ran thus. Nucleated cell counts per sample were estimated from amplification of reference gene primers within the assay. Sequence reads were collapsed and filtered to measure the absolute abundance of every unique TCRbeta CDR3 rearrangement. Productive Simpson clonality was computed per sample as the square root of Simpson's diversity index over productive rearrangements. The clones in this table, taken by TCRdb from immuneACCESS, are in-frame only. Not every clone is retained; where verified, under half of the shortfall comes from an unresolved V gene, and the cause of the rest is unknown. The V and J calls and clone size were taken over from that table, and D and trimming were inferred from the DNA. This sample has 200,000 to 300,000 clones in its table, and roughly 80% of those were observed once. The ten biggest clones cover more than 9.5% of the sample.

A word on this clone: The clone's antigen remains unknown. Base quality data are lacking; no much larger clone is found one base away.

V gives up 4 bases and J gives up 6 bases, and the segment between their germline ends measures 16 bases. The CDR3 contains 15 residues, cysteine and phenylalanine counted. The read is trimmed to its CDR3 DNA, 45 bases read in frame from base 1. CDR1 and CDR2 were assigned from the germline V gene as MDHEN and SYDVKM. The chain links TRBV28 with TRBJ2-1; the D gene remains uncertain. The sample taken for sequencing was peripheral blood. This clonotype was sampled from a woman over 75 with acute or convalescent COVID-19. The CDR3: CASSSHRSSLNEQFF. The sequenced DNA: TGTGCCAGCAGTTCCCACCGATCGAGCCTCAATGAGCAGTTCTTC. When the CDR3 is completed using the reference TRBV28 and TRBJ2-1 genes on either side, the full variable domain is DVKVTQSSRYLVKRTGEKVFLECVQDMDHENMFWYRQDPGLGLRLIYFSYDVKMKEKGDIPEGYSVSREKKERFSLILESASTNQTSMYLCASSSHRSSLNEQFFGPGTRLTVL.